This is a list of T cell receptor beta chains from one sample in a study of cytomegalovirus exposure and HLA in healthy donors. Clones were read by immunoSEQ multiplex PCR, and TCRdb kept only the in-frame ones, dropping some. The sample has around 130,000 clones; around nine tenths are singletons. The specimen was PBMCs. The receptor source for this set is a man aged 25 to 40 in good health and CMV-seronegative. The CDR3 runs from the conserved cysteine through the conserved F or W. D genes are given only for firm matches. Expanded clones get a size class; other rows say once, few or many, or leave the size out.

abundance: .
len: 18
d_gene: TRBD1
j_gene: TRBJ2-7
v_gene: TRBV15
CDR3aa: CATSTNPSDRAIFYEQYF
CDR3nt: TGTGCCACCAGCACAAACCCTTCCGACAGGGCGATCTTCTACGAGCAGTACTTC

abundance: .
len: 14
d_gene: .
j_gene: TRBJ1-1
v_gene: TRBV5-1
CDR3aa: CASSLGGSNTEAFF
CDR3nt: TGCGCCAGCAGCTTGGGTGGCTCGAACACTGAAGCTTTCTTT

abundance: .
len: 13
d_gene: .
j_gene: TRBJ1-6
v_gene: TRBV2
CDR3aa: CASGGTSSSPLHF
CDR3nt: TGTGCCAGCGGTGGGACAAGTAGTTCACCCCTCCACTTT

abundance: once
len: 13
d_gene: .
j_gene: TRBJ1-1
v_gene: TRBV11-3
CDR3aa: CASSLDRNTEAFF
CDR3nt: TGTGCCAGCAGCTTAGATAGGAACACTGAAGCTTTCTTT

abundance: .
len: 14
d_gene: .
j_gene: TRBJ2-7
v_gene: TRBV18
CDR3aa: CASSPRGSSYEQYF
CDR3nt: TGTGCCAGCTCACCAAGGGGGAGCTCCTACGAGCAGTACTTC

abundance: .
len: 18
d_gene: .
j_gene: TRBJ1-4
v_gene: TRBV7-2
CDR3aa: CASSFRHGLSATNEKLFF
CDR3nt: TGTGCCAGCAGCTTTCGACACGGCCTAAGTGCAACTAATGAAAAACTGTTTTTT

abundance: .
len: 15
d_gene: TRBD2
j_gene: TRBJ2-1
v_gene: TRBV6-1
CDR3aa: CASSDFAGGSNEQFF
CDR3nt: TGTGCCAGCAGCGACTTTGCGGGGGGTAGCAATGAGCAGTTCTTC

abundance: .
len: 12
d_gene: .
j_gene: TRBJ1-2
v_gene: TRBV5-6
CDR3aa: CASSPGVYGYTF
CDR3nt: TGTGCCAGCAGCCCCGGGGTCTATGGCTACACCTTC

abundance: .
len: 16
d_gene: .
j_gene: TRBJ1-6
v_gene: TRBV6-6
CDR3aa: CASSYLFVPNNSPLHF
CDR3nt: TGTGCCAGCAGTTATCTGTTCGTTCCTAATAATTCACCCCTCCACTTT

abundance: .
len: 13
d_gene: .
j_gene: TRBJ1-6
v_gene: TRBV14
CDR3aa: CASSQFPRSPLHF
CDR3nt: TGTGCCAGCAGCCAATTTCCTAGGTCACCCCTCCACTTT

abundance: .
len: 12
d_gene: .
j_gene: TRBJ1-1
v_gene: TRBV19
CDR3aa: CASSPRTAEAFF
CDR3nt: TGTGCCAGTAGTCCTCGGACAGCTGAAGCTTTCTTT

abundance: .
len: 12
d_gene: .
j_gene: TRBJ2-3
v_gene: TRBV27
CDR3aa: CATGQKKDTQYF
CDR3nt: TGTGCCACCGGACAGAAGAAAGATACGCAGTATTTT

abundance: .
len: 15
d_gene: .
j_gene: TRBJ2-7
v_gene: TRBV7-2
CDR3aa: CASSLELYAAYEQYF
CDR3nt: TGTGCCAGCAGCTTAGAGTTGTACGCGGCCTACGAGCAGTACTTC

abundance: .
len: 12
d_gene: .
j_gene: TRBJ1-4
v_gene: TRBV7-9
CDR3aa: CASSLVAEKLFF
CDR3nt: TGTGCCAGCAGCTTGGTCGCGGAAAAACTGTTTTTT

abundance: .
len: 15
d_gene: .
j_gene: TRBJ2-2
v_gene: TRBV19
CDR3aa: CASSITRRNTGELFF
CDR3nt: TGTGCCAGTAGTATAACACGGAGAAACACCGGGGAGCTGTTTTTT

abundance: .
len: 12
d_gene: .
j_gene: TRBJ2-4
v_gene: TRBV6-1
CDR3aa: CASSEPEGIQYF
CDR3nt: TGTGCCAGCAGTGAACCCGAGGGCATTCAGTACTTC

abundance: .
len: 14
d_gene: TRBD1
j_gene: TRBJ1-1
v_gene: TRBV5-1
CDR3aa: CASSTDRETTEAFF
CDR3nt: TGCGCCAGCAGCACCGACAGGGAGACCACTGAAGCTTTCTTT

abundance: .
len: 11
d_gene: .
j_gene: TRBJ1-2
v_gene: TRBV9
CDR3aa: CASSLQTGYTF
CDR3nt: TGTGCCAGCAGCCTACAGACTGGCTACACCTTC

abundance: .
len: 16
d_gene: .
j_gene: TRBJ1-6
v_gene: TRBV27
CDR3aa: CASSSTWGEVGSPLHF
CDR3nt: TGTGCCAGCAGTTCCACCTGGGGGGAGGTTGGATCACCCCTCCACTTT

abundance: .
len: 15
d_gene: TRBD2
j_gene: TRBJ2-1
v_gene: TRBV7-9
CDR3aa: CASSSRGGVYNEQFF
CDR3nt: TGTGCCAGCAGCTCACGGGGGGGCGTGTACAATGAGCAGTTCTTC

abundance: .
len: 17
d_gene: .
j_gene: TRBJ1-6
v_gene: TRBV9
CDR3aa: CASSVSDLSSYNSPLHF
CDR3nt: TGTGCCAGCAGCGTCTCCGACTTGAGCTCCTATAATTCACCCCTCCACTTT

abundance: .
len: 14
d_gene: .
j_gene: TRBJ1-1
v_gene: TRBV18
CDR3aa: CASSPRARNTEAFF
CDR3nt: TGTGCCAGCTCACCGAGGGCTCGCAACACTGAAGCTTTCTTT

abundance: .
len: 15
d_gene: .
j_gene: TRBJ1-1
v_gene: TRBV5-1
CDR3aa: CASSLEGQPNTEAFF
CDR3nt: TGCGCCAGCAGCTTGGAAGGACAGCCGAACACTGAAGCTTTCTTT

abundance: .
len: 15
d_gene: .
j_gene: TRBJ1-3
v_gene: TRBV7-6
CDR3aa: CASSGTPDSGNTIYF
CDR3nt: TGTGCCAGCAGCGGGACACCTGACTCTGGAAACACCATATATTTT

abundance: .
len: 14
d_gene: TRBD1
j_gene: TRBJ2-5
v_gene: TRBV5-4
CDR3aa: CASSPGTVQETQYF
CDR3nt: TGTGCCAGCAGCCCCGGGACAGTACAAGAGACCCAGTACTTC

abundance: .
len: 13
d_gene: .
j_gene: TRBJ1-2
v_gene: TRBV5-6
CDR3aa: CASSFWTDYGYTF
CDR3nt: TGTGCCAGCAGCTTTTGGACAGACTATGGCTACACCTTC

abundance: .
len: 15
d_gene: TRBD1
j_gene: TRBJ2-5
v_gene: TRBV6-5
CDR3aa: CASTPSDRGRETQYF
CDR3nt: TGTGCCAGCACTCCCTCGGACAGGGGGCGAGAGACCCAGTACTTC

abundance: few
len: 14
d_gene: .
j_gene: TRBJ2-7
v_gene: TRBV5-1
CDR3aa: CASSLSDSSYEQYF
CDR3nt: TGCGCCAGCAGCTTGTCAGACAGTTCCTACGAGCAGTACTTC

abundance: .
len: 18
d_gene: .
j_gene: TRBJ2-1
v_gene: TRBV21-1
CDR3aa: CASSRVRLAGGPYNEQFF
CDR3nt: TGTGCCAGCAGCAGAGTACGACTAGCGGGGGGGCCGTACAATGAGCAGTTCTTC

abundance: .
len: 16
d_gene: .
j_gene: TRBJ2-3
v_gene: TRBV18
CDR3aa: CASSPSLADSTDTQYF
CDR3nt: TGTGCCAGCTCACCCTCGTTAGCGGACAGCACAGATACGCAGTATTTT

abundance: .
len: 11
d_gene: .
j_gene: TRBJ1-1
v_gene: TRBV7-9
CDR3aa: CASSLDGWAFF
CDR3nt: TGTGCCAGCAGCCTAGACGGGTGGGCTTTCTTT

abundance: .
len: 14
d_gene: TRBD1
j_gene: TRBJ2-5
v_gene: TRBV28
CDR3aa: CASSRTGAEETQYF
CDR3nt: TGTGCCAGCAGCCGGACAGGGGCAGAAGAGACCCAGTACTTC

abundance: .
len: 13
d_gene: TRBD1
j_gene: TRBJ1-2
v_gene: TRBV6-5
CDR3aa: CASSSTGSYGYTF
CDR3nt: TGTGCCAGCAGCTCGACAGGGAGCTATGGCTACACCTTC

abundance: once
len: 16
d_gene: TRBD2
j_gene: TRBJ2-2
v_gene: TRBV11-2
CDR3aa: CASSPRPAGGPGELFF
CDR3nt: TGTGCCAGCAGCCCACGTCCTGCGGGGGGGCCCGGGGAGCTGTTTTTT

abundance: .
len: 17
d_gene: TRBD2
j_gene: TRBJ2-7
v_gene: TRBV5-5
CDR3aa: CASSLSLAGGQSYEQYF
CDR3nt: TGTGCCAGCAGCCTCTCATTAGCGGGGGGCCAATCCTACGAGCAGTACTTC

abundance: .
len: 14
d_gene: .
j_gene: TRBJ2-2
v_gene: TRBV7-2
CDR3aa: CASSSYRDGGELFF
CDR3nt: TGTGCCAGCAGCTCGTACAGGGATGGCGGGGAGCTGTTTTTT

abundance: few
len: 15
d_gene: .
j_gene: TRBJ1-1
v_gene: TRBV4-1
CDR3aa: CASSPGTGVNTEAFF
CDR3nt: TGCGCCAGCAGCCCCGGGACGGGAGTGAACACTGAAGCTTTCTTT

abundance: .
len: 13
d_gene: TRBD2
j_gene: TRBJ2-5
v_gene: TRBV29-1
CDR3aa: CSATSAEQETQYF
CDR3nt: TGCAGCGCGACTAGCGCCGAGCAAGAGACCCAGTACTTC

abundance: .
len: 17
d_gene: .
j_gene: TRBJ1-5
v_gene: TRBV5-6
CDR3aa: CASSLKAGTLDNQPQHF
CDR3nt: TGTGCCAGCAGCCTGAAAGCCGGGACTTTGGACAATCAGCCCCAGCATTTT

abundance: few
len: 15
d_gene: .
j_gene: TRBJ2-7
v_gene: TRBV5-1
CDR3aa: CASSLPLDGTYEQYF
CDR3nt: TGCGCCAGCAGCTTGCCCTTGGACGGGACCTACGAGCAGTACTTC

abundance: .
len: 16
d_gene: TRBD1
j_gene: TRBJ1-1
v_gene: TRBV6-5
CDR3aa: CASSWVRGQENTEAFF
CDR3nt: TGTGCCAGCAGTTGGGTCCGGGGACAGGAGAACACTGAAGCTTTCTTT

abundance: once
len: 16
d_gene: TRBD2
j_gene: TRBJ2-2
v_gene: TRBV18
CDR3aa: CASSPPGLGDTGELFF
CDR3nt: TGTGCCAGCTCACCACCGGGACTAGGGGACACCGGGGAGCTGTTTTTT

abundance: .
len: 16
d_gene: TRBD1
j_gene: TRBJ2-2
v_gene: TRBV10-2
CDR3aa: CASSGDRERGDPELFF
CDR3nt: TGCGCCAGCAGTGGGGACAGGGAGAGGGGGGATCCGGAGCTGTTTTTT

abundance: .
len: 13
d_gene: .
j_gene: TRBJ1-5
v_gene: TRBV15
CDR3aa: CATSRQGNQPQHF
CDR3nt: TGTGCCACCAGCAGACAGGGGAATCAGCCCCAGCATTTT

abundance: few
len: 12
d_gene: TRBD1
j_gene: TRBJ1-2
v_gene: TRBV6-1
CDR3aa: CASSGLQGVPAF
CDR3nt: TGTGCCAGCAGCGGTCTACAGGGGGTTCCCGCCTTC